The rows below give T cell receptor beta chains drawn from one sample of a study of T cell repertoires in cytomegalovirus infection. TCRdb passed the reads through MiXCR, listing each CDR3 protein once. Of roughly 760,000 distinct CDR3 sequences in the sample, about 40% are singletons; the top ten hold around 2.8%. The sequenced material came from PBMCs. The receptors shown here come from a human donor in good health (CMV status not recorded). Some clones in this sample may be carry-over from other donors' samples. Both conserved end residues are trimmed from each CDR3. Clone size is given for some rows only: seen once, a few or many times, or a class if the clone is expanded.

TRBJ2-2 | TRBV12-3/TRBV12-4 | few | 8 | ASFYGELF
TRBJ2-2 | TRBV7-9 | few | 13 | ASSPLGASTGELF
TRBJ2-7 | TRBV28 | many | 12 | ASSLPRGSYEQY
TRBJ1-1 | TRBV25-1 | . | 16 | ASSVGFRQGGLNTEAF
TRBJ2-1 | TRBV28 | . | 13 | ASRGALRSYNEQF
TRBJ2-1 | TRBV15 | few | 13 | ATSTLAGGNNEQF
TRBJ2-5 | TRBV10-3 | . | 12 | AISGNQAQETQY
TRBJ1-2 | TRBV4-2 | . | 17 | ASSQGGGFSRGGNYGYT
TRBJ2-1 | TRBV7-2 | few | 13 | ASSSAGSGLNEQF
TRBJ2-7 | TRBV7-4 | . | 13 | ASSYRGLAGDEQY
TRBJ2-5 | TRBV6-1 | . | 14 | ASSEAFQRERETQY
TRBJ2-4 | TRBV20-1 | . | 12 | SARDVITKNIQY
TRBJ2-7 | TRBV7-2 | . | 11 | ASSQGRAYEQY
TRBJ2-1 | TRBV28 | . | 15 | ASSPLRTAPFYNEQF
TRBJ1-3 | TRBV7-6 | many | 13 | ASTPQGAPGNTIY
TRBJ1-2 | TRBV10-3 | . | 12 | AIDRDRGVGGYT
TRBJ2-1 | TRBV12-3/TRBV12-4 | . | 12 | ASSFAVSYNEQF
TRBJ1-6 | TRBV28 | few | 12 | ASSLKGVRSPLH
TRBJ1-2 | TRBV2 | . | 13 | ASRLSGGDNYGYT
TRBJ1-1 | TRBV10-1 | few | 12 | AGALFSPNTEAF
TRBJ2-2 | TRBV4-1 | few | 12 | ASGLAGPTGELF
TRBJ1-4 | TRBV4-1 | few | 14 | ASSPEPGRTSEKLF
TRBJ2-4 | TRBV28 | few | 11 | ASSRPGGNIQY
TRBJ1-5 | TRBV18 | . | 14 | ASSPELGQRNQPQH
TRBJ1-3 | TRBV28 | few | 12 | ASRIRGSGNTIY
TRBJ2-7 | TRBV7-2 | many | 12 | ASRQNSGSYEQY
TRBJ2-5 | TRBV4-1 | . | 13 | ASSQDPGQQETQY
TRBJ2-5 | TRBV20-1 | . | 17 | SAREVAGDVESWQETQY
TRBJ2-7 | TRBV7-6 | many | 11 | ASSRISGGEQY
TRBJ1-5 | TRBV28 | few | 12 | ASLGDREGRAQH
TRBJ1-6 | TRBV3-1 | . | 13 | ASSQGVRRDSPLH
TRBJ2-1 | TRBV11-2 | many | 13 | ASSPQRGANNEQF
TRBJ1-4 | TRBV4-1 | few | 13 | ASSLPSAVNEKLF
TRBJ2-7 | TRBV28 | few | 11 | ASRASASYEQY
TRBJ2-7 | TRBV25-1 | few | 14 | ASSELRSGRAGEQY
TRBJ2-3 | TRBV7-9 | few | 13 | ASRPRLAGVDTQY
TRBJ1-1 | TRBV15 | . | 12 | ATSKGGMNTEAF
TRBJ1-5 | TRBV28 | many | 9 | ASSSVQPQH
TRBJ2-1 | TRBV28 | . | 12 | ASSWADSYNEQF
TRBJ2-3 | TRBV20-1 | . | 12 | SARTGHRTDTQY
TRBJ1-3 | TRBV28 | . | 12 | ASREQGTGNTIY
TRBJ1-1 | TRBV28 | many | 13 | ASSSPDRLNTEAF
TRBJ2-3 | TRBV7-6 | . | 14 | ASSLPKGYSPDTQY
TRBJ2-7 | TRBV6-5 | . | 11 | ASSYSIVYEQY
TRBJ2-4 | TRBV5-4 | . | 15 | ASSWSPQELAKNIQY
TRBJ1-1 | TRBV11-2 | . | 11 | ASMRVMNTEAF
TRBJ2-1 | TRBV7-4 | . | 15 | ASSLARTVRGLNEQF
TRBJ1-1 | TRBV12-3/TRBV12-4 | . | 11 | ASSKKGGTEAF
TRBJ1-5 | TRBV19 | many | 12 | ASSLRAWNQPQH
TRBJ2-3 | TRBV5-6 | . | 9 | ASSWEDTQY
TRBJ2-2 | TRBV28 | few | 16 | ASSFIIFGTPNPGELF
TRBJ1-1 | TRBV7-6 | many | 13 | ASSLVRVGDTEAF
TRBJ1-6 | TRBV20-1 | few | 14 | SAPNRGRFMNSPLH
TRBJ1-1 | TRBV19 | . | 13 | ASTPTSGVQTEAF
TRBJ2-5 | TRBV28 | . | 13 | ASRFVSRGGETQY
TRBJ2-1 | TRBV5-6 | . | 11 | ASSLAPENEQF
TRBJ2-1 | TRBV2 | . | 18 | ASSSPGTQGSKSLRDEQF